The clone carrying this T cell receptor (beta chain) has just one count. The germline V gene has CDR1 GTSNPN and CDR2 SVGIG (reference sequence). The CDR3 is made up of 15 amino acids. V was pared by 0 bases and J by 1 base, with 11 bases between. Treatment reported: oral pan-JAK inhibitor, 5-10 mg twice daily. Cell sorting was applied to PBMCs, and CD4+ and CD8+ T cells were collected. The data derive from a study of CD8+ T cells in alopecia areata. After isolation, RNA underwent reverse transcription to generate cDNA as the sequencing template. Here immunoSEQ multiplex PCR was the method, and the copy in TCRdb shows in-frame clones only, minus some. The sample yields about 180,000 clones, about 48% seen once.

The chain couples TRBV30 to TRBJ2-3; the D is unclear. The starting material was CD8+ T cells sorted from blood, obtained at week 24, from a patient treated with tofacitinib. This sequence was found in a human donor with alopecia areata. The DNA for the CDR3 is TGTGCCTGGAGTGTACGTGGGTTGGGCACAGATACGCAGTATTTT. The encoded protein is CAWSVRGLGTDTQYF.